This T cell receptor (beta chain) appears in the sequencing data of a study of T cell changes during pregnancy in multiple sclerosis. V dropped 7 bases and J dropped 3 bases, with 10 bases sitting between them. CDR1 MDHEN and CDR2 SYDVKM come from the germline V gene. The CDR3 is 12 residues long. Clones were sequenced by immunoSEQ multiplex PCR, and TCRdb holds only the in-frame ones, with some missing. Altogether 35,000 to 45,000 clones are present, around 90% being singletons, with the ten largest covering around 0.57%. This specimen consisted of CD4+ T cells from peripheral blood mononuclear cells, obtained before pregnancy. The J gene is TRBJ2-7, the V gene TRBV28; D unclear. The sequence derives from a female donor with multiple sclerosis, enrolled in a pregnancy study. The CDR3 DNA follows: TGTGCCAGCAAGAGTTCTTTCTACGAGCAGTACTTC. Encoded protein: CASKSSFYEQYF.